The sequence of this T cell receptor (beta chain) was determined in a study of blood T cell repertoires in COVID-19. About the study: T cells, B-cell-depleted T cells, or PBMCs supplied cDNA or gDNA.

This clone was seen a few times. V was trimmed by 0 bases and J by 6 bases, leaving 10 bases between them. Germline lookup yields CDR1 SGDLS and CDR2 YYNGEE. This CDR3 has 15 residues. In the study's own analysis: Nucleated cell number was recorded as an estimate derived from reference gene primer amplification. Measured with immunoSEQ multiplex PCR; TCRdb has only the in-frame clones, and not every one. That table supplies the V and J calls and clone size; D and trimming were determined from the DNA. The profile shows some 50,000 clones, 87% of them singletons. The chain recombines TRBV9 with TRBJ1-6; D is perhaps TRBD1 (5 bases). This receptor was taken from a human donor in a cohort sampled during active COVID-19. Sequencing input: peripheral blood. CDR3 region: CASSVDAGINSPLHF. The CDR3, as DNA: TGTGCCAGCAGCGTAGATGCAGGGATTAATTCACCCCTCCACTTT.